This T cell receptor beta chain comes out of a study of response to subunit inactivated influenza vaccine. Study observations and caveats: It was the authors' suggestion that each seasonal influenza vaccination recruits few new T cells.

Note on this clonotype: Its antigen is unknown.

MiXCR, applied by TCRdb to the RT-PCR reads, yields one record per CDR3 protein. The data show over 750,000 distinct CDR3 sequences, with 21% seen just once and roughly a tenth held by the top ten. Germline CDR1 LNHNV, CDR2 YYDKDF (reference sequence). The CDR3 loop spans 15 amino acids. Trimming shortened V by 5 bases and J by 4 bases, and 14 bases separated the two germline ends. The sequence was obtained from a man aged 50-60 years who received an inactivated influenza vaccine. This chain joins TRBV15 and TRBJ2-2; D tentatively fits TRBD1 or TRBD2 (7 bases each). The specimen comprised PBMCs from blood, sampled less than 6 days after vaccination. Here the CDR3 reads CATSYRRGGTGELFF. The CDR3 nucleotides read TGTGCCACCAGCTACCGCAGGGGGGGCACCGGGGAGCTGTTTTTT.